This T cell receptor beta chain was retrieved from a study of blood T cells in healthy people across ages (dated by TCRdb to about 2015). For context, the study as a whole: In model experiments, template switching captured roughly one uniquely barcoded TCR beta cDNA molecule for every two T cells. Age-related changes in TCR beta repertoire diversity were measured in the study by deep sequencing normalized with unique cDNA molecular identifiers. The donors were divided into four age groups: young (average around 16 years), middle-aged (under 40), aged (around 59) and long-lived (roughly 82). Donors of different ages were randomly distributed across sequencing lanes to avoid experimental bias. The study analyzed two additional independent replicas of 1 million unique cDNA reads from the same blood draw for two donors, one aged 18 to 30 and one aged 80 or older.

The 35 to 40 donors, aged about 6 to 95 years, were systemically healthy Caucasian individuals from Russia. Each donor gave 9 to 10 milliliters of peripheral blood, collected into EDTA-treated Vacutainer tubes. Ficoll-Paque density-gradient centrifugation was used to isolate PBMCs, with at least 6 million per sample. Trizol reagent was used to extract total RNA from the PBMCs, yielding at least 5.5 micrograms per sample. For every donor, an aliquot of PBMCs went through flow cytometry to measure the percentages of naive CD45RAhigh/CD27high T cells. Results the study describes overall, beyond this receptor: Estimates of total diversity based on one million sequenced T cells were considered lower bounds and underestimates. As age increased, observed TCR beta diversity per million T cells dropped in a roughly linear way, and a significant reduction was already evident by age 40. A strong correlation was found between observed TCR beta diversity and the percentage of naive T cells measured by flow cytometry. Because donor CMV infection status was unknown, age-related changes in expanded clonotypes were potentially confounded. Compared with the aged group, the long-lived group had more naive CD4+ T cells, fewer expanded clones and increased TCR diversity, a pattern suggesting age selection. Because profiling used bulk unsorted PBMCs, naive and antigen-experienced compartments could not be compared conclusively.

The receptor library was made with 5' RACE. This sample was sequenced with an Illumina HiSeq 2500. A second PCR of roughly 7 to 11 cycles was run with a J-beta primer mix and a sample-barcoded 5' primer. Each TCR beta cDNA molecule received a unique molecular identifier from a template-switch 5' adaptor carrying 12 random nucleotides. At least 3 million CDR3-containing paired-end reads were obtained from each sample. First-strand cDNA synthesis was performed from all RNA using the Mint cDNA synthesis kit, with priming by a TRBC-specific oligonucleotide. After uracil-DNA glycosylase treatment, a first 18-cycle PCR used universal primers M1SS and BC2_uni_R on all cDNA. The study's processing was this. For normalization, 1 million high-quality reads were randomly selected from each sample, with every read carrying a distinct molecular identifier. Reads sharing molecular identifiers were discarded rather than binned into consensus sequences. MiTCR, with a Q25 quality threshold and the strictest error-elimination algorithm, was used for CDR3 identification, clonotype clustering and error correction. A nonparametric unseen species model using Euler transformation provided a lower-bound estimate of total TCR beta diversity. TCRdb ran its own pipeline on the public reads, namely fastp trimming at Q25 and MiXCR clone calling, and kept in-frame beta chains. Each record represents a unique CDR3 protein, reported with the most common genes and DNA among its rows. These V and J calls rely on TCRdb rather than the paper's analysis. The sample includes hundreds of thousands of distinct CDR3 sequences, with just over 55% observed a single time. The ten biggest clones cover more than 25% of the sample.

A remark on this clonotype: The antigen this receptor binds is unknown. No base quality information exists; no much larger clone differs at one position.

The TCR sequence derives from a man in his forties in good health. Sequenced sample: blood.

CDR3 sequence: CASSLVYGGSTDTQYF. The DNA is as follows: TGTGCCAGCAGCTTAGTCTATGGCGGGAGCACAGATACGCAGTATTTT. The sequence links TRBV7-6 to TRBJ2-3, with TRBD2 tentatively as D gene (5 bases match). Trimming takes 1 base from V and 0 bases from J, and the germline ends sit 11 bases apart. Taken from the germline V gene, the CDR1 and CDR2 loops are SGHVS and FNYEAQ. There are 16 amino acids in the CDR3, from cysteine to phenylalanine inclusive. The entry retains the CDR3 DNA only, 48 bases that are in frame from base 1.